The 10 T cell receptor beta chains below all came from one sample that was sequenced in a study of blood T cells in healthy people across ages. A second roughly 6 to 12 cycle PCR used barcoded and J-beta primers. TCRdb itself ran the 5' RACE reads through MiXCR, one entry per CDR3 protein. The sample includes about 400,000 distinct CDR3 sequences, 45% to 60% of them seen just once. The sequencing sample was made of blood. These receptor sequences come from a man in his fifties or sixties in good health.

This clonotype was picked up a small number of times. The chain is built from TRBV4-2 and TRBJ2-7; D remains unclear. V dropped 0 bases and J dropped 2 bases, with 8 bases sitting between them. From germline, CDR1 is LGHNA and CDR2 YNFKEQ. The CDR3 covers 14 residues. CDR3 loop: CASSQEATTYEQYF. Written as DNA, the CDR3 is TGTGCCAGCAGCCAAGAGGCGACGACCTACGAGCAGTACTTC.

This clonotype appeared a few times. The chain combines TRBV3-1 with TRBJ2-3; TRBD1 aligns across 7 bases. Germline V lookup: CDR1 LGHDT, CDR2 YNNKEL (reference sequence). The CDR3 covers 16 residues. Trimming at V came to 5 bases and at J to 3 bases, leaving 11 bases not matched to a gene. Here the CDR3 reads CASSVFTGVGTDTQYF. The CDR3 DNA reads TGTGCCAGCAGCGTTTTTACAGGGGTTGGTACAGATACGCAGTATTTT.

The CDR3 reads CASSQDPGQGPLSGNTIYF. CDR3 bases: TGCGCCAGCAGCCAAGATCCCGGACAGGGCCCCCTCTCTGGAAACACCATATATTTT. The rearrangement joins TRBV4-1 to TRBJ1-3; 8 nucleotides match TRBD1. Germline CDR1 is MGHRA and CDR2 is YSYEKL. The V gene end was trimmed by 0 bases and the J gene end by 0 bases; junction bases not matched to a gene: 10. The CDR3 contains 19 residues.

V is TRBV29-1 and J is TRBJ2-3; TRBD2 matches 7 bases. Germline CDR1 is SQVTM and CDR2 is ANQGSEA. After removal of 6 bases from V and 3 bases from J, the junction contained 9 bases not matched to a gene. CDR3 length: 14 residues. The CDR3 loop is CSVTAGVATDTQYF. The CDR3 region has the DNA TGCAGCGTAACCGCGGGGGTCGCGACAGATACGCAGTATTTT.

J is TRBJ2-4 and V is TRBV3-1; TRBD1 or TRBD2 may be the D gene (5 bases each). TRBJ2-7 explains the end of the DNA better; the J call may be wrong. Germline V gene data show CDR1 as LGHDT and CDR2 as YNNKEL (reference sequence). The CDR3 sequence is 15 residues long. The CDR3 nucleotides are TGTGCCAGCAGCCCCGGGGCCTCTCACGACTACGAGCAGTACTTC. Its translation: CASSPGASHDYEQYF.

The V and J genes are TRBV29-1 and TRBJ2-3; 8 nucleotides line up with TRBD2. The V gene end was trimmed by 8 bases and the J gene end by 0 bases; junction bases not matched to a gene: 10. The CDR3 contains 15 residues. Germline assignment: CDR1 SQVTM and CDR2 ANQGSEA. CDR3 coding DNA: TGCAGCACCGAGCTTGCGGGGGGTAGCACAGATACGCAGTATTTT. Amino acids: CSTELAGGSTDTQYF.

Comments on this clonotype: At one boundary the junction diverges from the germline segment, which might be a read error. This rearrangement joins TRBV6-2 or TRBV6-3 to TRBJ2-7; D unclear. The germline gives CDR1 MNHEY, CDR2 SVGEGT. The CDR3 sequence is 12 residues long. The CDR3 coding sequence is TGTGCCAGCAGATCCTTTCCCTATGAGCAGTACTTC. Its translation is CASRSFPYEQYF.

The rearrangement links TRBV5-1 to TRBJ2-1, with 7 bases aligning to TRBD2. The CDR3 is made up of 15 amino acids. Germline-derived CDR1 and CDR2 are SGHRS and YFSETQ. Germline trimming cut 4 bases from V and 4 bases from J; bases unmatched to any gene: 8. The CDR3 region has the DNA TGCGCCAGCAGCCGGTACGGGGAGGGATACAATGAGCAGTTCTTC. Its translation is CASSRYGEGYNEQFF. Based on the CDR3 plus reference TRBV5-1 and TRBJ2-1, the full variable domain is KAGVTQTPRYLIKTRGQQVTLSCSPISGHRSVSWYQQTPGQGLQFLFEYFSETQRNKGNFPGRFSGRQFSNSRSEMNVSTLELGDSALYLCASSRYGEGYNEQFFGPGTRLTVL.

The chain employs TRBV2 and TRBJ2-3; 8 bases match TRBD1. Per germline, CDR1 SNHLY and CDR2 FYNNEI. V lost 6 bases to trimming and J lost 1 base; unmatched junction nucleotides: 6. The CDR3 has 15 amino acids. In nucleotides, the CDR3 is TGTGCCAGCAGCCCGGACAGGGACCGCACAGATACGCAGTATTTT. This gives the protein CASSPDRDRTDTQYF.

Regarding this clonotype: Germline is not matched at one junction end, which may reflect a read error. The rearrangement uses TRBV5-1 and TRBJ2-4, with 9 bases lining up with TRBD1. The CDR3 length is 15 residues. Germline lookup yields CDR1 SGHRS and CDR2 YFSETQ. The CDR3 loop reads CASSLIRGQGNIQHF. The CDR3 DNA is TGCGCCAGCAGCTTGATACGAGGACAGGGGAACATTCAGCACTTC.